The next 15 T cell receptor beta chains were all read from a single sample in a study of blood T cells in healthy people across ages (dated by TCRdb to 2014 to 2015). The protocol used for the library was 5' RACE. TCRdb names Illumina HiSeq 2500 as the instrument used. The second PCR ran for about 7 to 11 cycles and used a J-beta primer mix along with a sample-barcoded 5' primer. TCRdb cleaned the public reads at Q25 with fastp, built clones with MiXCR and kept in-frame beta chains. For every CDR3 protein sequence, its rows merge into one entry that carries the most common genes and DNA. The sample records fewer than 700,000 distinct CDR3 sequences, around half of which are singletons. In total, the top ten clones hold around 23% of the sample. Sequences were obtained from blood. These receptors were collected from a man aged 80 or over in good health.

Remarks on this clonotype: A read error may be the cause here, since a much bigger clone is one base away. This sequence joins TRBV6-5 and TRBJ1-1; tentatively, D is TRBD1 (6 bases). Germline loops: CDR1 MNHEY, CDR2 SVGAGI. Trimming took 2 bases from V and 7 from J, leaving 14 bases between them. The CDR3 covers 14 residues. The CDR3 DNA follows: TGTGCCAGCAGTTACCGCCCCGGGGGCGGTGAAGCTTTCTTT. It specifies CASSYRPGGGEAFF.

This clonotype has a single count. This sequence joins TRBV29-1 and TRBJ1-2; D call uncertain. The length of the CDR3 is 11 residues. CDR1 is SQVTM, CDR2 ANQGSEA, per germline. The CDR3 DNA follows: TGCAGAACCGACGGAGTAAGTGGCTACACCTTC. Translated, it gives CRTDGVSGYTF.

A note on this clonotype: Possible read error: a much larger clone is one base away. This rearrangement joins TRBV29-1 to TRBJ2-5; 16 positions match TRBD2. The J segment lost 11 bases and the V segment lost 4 bases, leaving 10 bases of the junction unmatched. CDR3 length equals 15 residues. Germline V gene lookup returns CDR1 SQVTM and CDR2 ANQGSEA. The CDR3 sequence: CSVAGTSGRGNEQYF. The CDR3 region has the DNA TGCAGCGTTGCCGGGACTAGCGGGAGGGGCAATGAGCAGTACTTC.

This clonotype was recorded a few times. This chain connects TRBV20-1 to TRBJ2-7; a possible D gene is TRBD2 (5 bases). Germline loops: CDR1 DFQATT, CDR2 SNEGSKA (reference sequence). The CDR3 runs 14 residues. V lost 4 bases, J lost 0 bases, and 13 bases lay in between. The CDR3 protein is CSAKERQSSYEQYF. CDR3 bases: TGCAGTGCTAAGGAGCGGCAAAGCTCCTACGAGCAGTACTTC.

This clonotype was found a few times. The chain combines TRBV5-1 with TRBJ2-6, with D unclear. Germline assignment: CDR1 SGHRS and CDR2 YFSETQ. This CDR3 region has 17 residues. The V and J ends lost 1 base and 3 bases respectively, with 14 bases between them. CDR3 nucleotides: TGCGCCAGCAGCTTGACACACAACCTCGGTGGGGCCAACGTCCTGACTTTC. Translated: CASSLTHNLGGANVLTF.

The chain is built from TRBV5-1 and TRBJ2-3; perhaps TRBD2 as D (6 bases). Trimming took 2 bases from V and 1 from J, leaving 14 bases between them. The CDR3 totals 16 residues. Germline V CDR1 and CDR2: SGHRS, YFSETQ. DNA of the CDR3: TGCGCCAGCAGCTTCCTGGCGGGGATAGGCACAGATACGCAGTATTTT. Translated: CASSFLAGIGTDTQYF.

This chain joins TRBV20-1 and TRBJ2-3, with D possibly matching TRBD2 (7 bases). Germline CDR1 and CDR2: DFQATT and SNEGSKA (reference sequence). Trimming removed 5 bases at V and 4 bases at J, with 22 bases between. The length of the CDR3 is 16 residues. The CDR3 sequence is CSAATPGGRGSDTQYF. CDR3 sequence (DNA): TGCAGTGCTGCCACCCCCGGGGGGCGCGGATCAGATACGCAGTATTTT.

The V gene is TRBV29-1, the J gene TRBJ2-7, with D possibly called TRBD1 or TRBD2 (5 bases each). Germline CDR1 reads SQVTM; CDR2 reads ANQGSEA. This CDR3 is 12 amino acids long. The V end lost 6 bases, the J end lost 6 bases, and 15 bases lay between the germline ends. The CDR3 loop reads CSVRDGKIEQYF. CDR3 nucleotides: TGCAGCGTCAGGGACGGTAAAATCGAGCAGTACTTC.

This sequence joins TRBV6-5 and TRBJ1-3; D is ambiguous. V lost 8 bases and J 4 bases, leaving 6 bases between the germline ends. Germline values: CDR1 MNHEY, CDR2 SVGAGI. The CDR3 runs to 11 residues. The CDR3 nucleotides are TGTGCCAGCTCTAACGGAAACACCATATATTTT. Its translation is CASSNGNTIYF.

This clonotype was seen only a few times. V is TRBV20-1 and J is TRBJ2-1; 10 nucleotides agree with TRBD2. Germline loops: CDR1 DFQATT, CDR2 SNEGSKA (reference sequence). This CDR3 is 17 amino acids long. Trimming cost V 0 bases and J 4 bases; bases outside gene matches: 9. The CDR3 is CSARDSLLAGTYNEQFF. The CDR3, as DNA: TGCAGTGCTAGAGACTCTTTACTAGCGGGGACGTACAATGAGCAGTTCTTC.

V is TRBV21-1 and J is TRBJ2-7; the D call TRBD2 from the table was never checked on the DNA. TRBV21-1 is listed as a pseudogene. The CDR3 runs 16 residues. The DNA for the CDR3 is TGTGCCAGCAGCAAAGTATCTAGCGGGAGAGAGAACGAGCAGTACTTC. Translating it yields CASSKVSSGRENEQYF.

In this sample, this clonotype turned up a few times. The V call is TRBV29-1, the J call TRBJ2-3, with D unclear. CDR1 SQVTM and CDR2 ANQGSEA come from the germline V gene. The CDR3 totals 11 residues. The V gene lost 8 bases and the J gene lost 4 bases, with 10 bases spanning the gap. CDR3 sequence: CSPARSDTQYF. DNA for the CDR3: TGCAGCCCCGCCCGTTCAGATACGCAGTATTTT.

This clonotype was counted a few times. The chain carries TRBV7-2 and TRBJ2-7; TRBD1 aligns across 7 bases. Germline V gene data show CDR1 as SGHTA and CDR2 as FQGNSA. CDR3 length: 13 amino acids. V lost 5 bases to trimming and J lost 4 bases; unmatched junction nucleotides: 5. In DNA, the CDR3 is TGTGCCAGCAGCCACAGGGGTGGATACGAGCAGTACTTC. Translated, it gives CASSHRGGYEQYF.

This clonotype was seen a handful of times. The chain couples TRBV7-2 to TRBJ2-1, with D possibly matching TRBD2 (6 bases). Germline-derived CDR1 and CDR2 are SGHTA and FQGNSA. V was shortened by 5 bases and J by 5 bases, with 16 bases between the two germline ends. The CDR3 sequence is 15 residues long. The CDR3 coding sequence is TGTGCCAGCAGCGCGCGGGGACCGACGAACAATGAGCAGTTCTTC. This codes for CASSARGPTNNEQFF.

Here the CDR3 DNA reads TGTGCCAGCAATGCGCAGGGCTCCTACGAGCAGTACTTC. Translation gives CASNAQGSYEQYF. This chain connects TRBV6-5 to TRBJ2-7; D might be TRBD1 (5 bases). The CDR3 consists of 13 residues. Germline CDR1 is MNHEY and CDR2 is SVGAGI. V was trimmed by 7 bases and J by 0 bases, leaving 10 bases between them.